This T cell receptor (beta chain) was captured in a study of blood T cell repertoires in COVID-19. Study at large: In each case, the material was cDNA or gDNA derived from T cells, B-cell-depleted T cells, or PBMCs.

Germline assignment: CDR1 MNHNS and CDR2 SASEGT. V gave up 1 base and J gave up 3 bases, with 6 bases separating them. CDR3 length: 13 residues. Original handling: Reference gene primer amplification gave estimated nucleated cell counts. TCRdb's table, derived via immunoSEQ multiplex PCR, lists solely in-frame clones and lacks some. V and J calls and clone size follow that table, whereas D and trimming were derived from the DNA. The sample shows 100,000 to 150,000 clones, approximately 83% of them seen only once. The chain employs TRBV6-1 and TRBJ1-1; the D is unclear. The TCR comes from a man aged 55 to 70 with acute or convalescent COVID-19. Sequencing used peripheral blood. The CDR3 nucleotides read TGTGCCAGCAGTGAAGTCAGGTACACTGAAGCTTTCTTT. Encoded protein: CASSEVRYTEAFF.